The text below deals with one TCR beta chain. The source of the sample is a study of blood T cell repertoires in COVID-19. The wider study: COVID-19 samples collected from the United States, Italy and Spain covered acute and convalescent phases. The analysed material was cDNA or gDNA that came from T cells, B-cell-depleted T cells, or PBMCs.

Per the germline V gene, CDR1 is SGHTA and CDR2 is FQGTGA. J gave up 2 bases and V 5 bases, and 8 bases lay outside the gene matches. CDR3 length equals 15 residues. Methods used by the authors: Reference gene primer amplification gave nucleated cell count estimates. Sequencing was performed with immunoSEQ multiplex PCR; in TCRdb, only in-frame clones are kept and a portion is missing. V and J calls and clone size are given by that table; D and trimming were obtained from the DNA. The data hold about 150,000 clones, with 80% to 90% observed a single time. This rearrangement joins TRBV7-3 to TRBJ2-7; 8 bases fit TRBD1. Sequenced: peripheral blood. This receptor was taken from a woman aged 45-60 years with acute or convalescent COVID-19. The CDR3 sequence is CASSRTGQGTYEQYF. The CDR3 nucleotides are TGTGCCAGCAGCAGAACCGGACAGGGTACCTACGAGCAGTACTTC.